These 20 T cell receptor beta chains were all obtained from the same sample, sequenced in a study of blood T cell repertoires in COVID-19. Profiled with immunoSEQ multiplex PCR; TCRdb holds only in-frame clones, not every one. Among tens of thousands of clones, 80% to 90% were seen once, and the ten largest hold approximately 4.6%. The sample was peripheral blood. The receptors were sampled from a human donor in a cohort sampled during active COVID-19.

V gene TRBV30 combines with J gene TRBJ2-3; D is perhaps TRBD1 (6 bases). V dropped 4 bases and J dropped 6 bases, with 23 bases sitting between them. Germline assignment: CDR1 GTSNPN and CDR2 SVGIG (reference sequence). There are 16 residues in the CDR3. Here the CDR3 DNA reads TGTGCCTGGACACCCCGCCCAGGATCGAGGGGGGATACGCAGTATTTT. The encoded protein is CAWTPRPGSRGDTQYF.

The V and J genes are TRBV5-6 and TRBJ2-2; TRBD2 might be the D (6 bases). V was cut by 3 bases and J by 3 bases, with 18 bases left in between. The V gene's germline CDR1 is SGHDT and CDR2 YYEEEE. The length of the CDR3 is 17 residues. The CDR3 nucleotides read TGTGCCAGCAGCTCCCTGACGGGAGTGGGGGACACCGGGGAGCTGTTTTTT. It encodes CASSSLTGVGDTGELFF.

The chain links TRBV27 to TRBJ2-7, with 10 bases that match TRBD2. This CDR3 region has 14 residues. The V segment lost 5 bases and the J segment 4 bases; nucleotides outside the gene matches: 5. Germline V gene data show CDR1 as MNHEY and CDR2 as SMNVEV (reference sequence). The CDR3 nucleotides are TGTGCCAGCAGTCGCGGGACTAGCGTATACGAGCAGTACTTC. Amino acids: CASSRGTSVYEQYF.

The rearrangement joins TRBV19 to TRBJ2-1, with 9 bases that match TRBD1. The CDR3 sequence is 15 residues long. Germline loops: CDR1 LNHDA, CDR2 SQIVND (reference sequence). With V trimmed by 4 bases and J by 8 bases, 9 bases remained unmatched. The CDR3 region has the DNA TGTGCCAGTAGTAAGGTAGGGACAGGGATTTATGAGCAGTTCTTC. Protein: CASSKVGTGIYEQFF.

This clone showed up just a few times. This rearrangement joins TRBV5-1 to TRBJ2-7, with no clear D. This CDR3 region has 16 residues. CDR1 and CDR2 (germline): SGHRS, YFSETQ. V shed 0 bases and J shed 2 bases, with 15 bases lying between them. For the CDR3, the DNA is TGCGCCAGCAGCTTGGAAGTTCCGGGTCGAGCCTACGAGCAGTACTTC. Amino acid sequence: CASSLEVPGRAYEQYF.

The chain is built from TRBV5-6 and TRBJ1-5, with 8 bases lining up with TRBD1. Germline lookup yields CDR1 SGHDT and CDR2 YYEEEE. This CDR3 spans 16 amino acids. J gave up 4 bases and V 5 bases, and 11 bases lay outside the gene matches. The chain's CDR3 is CASSPWTGPANQPQHF. In DNA form, the CDR3 reads TGTGCCAGCAGTCCCTGGACAGGGCCAGCTAATCAGCCCCAGCATTTT.

The rearrangement links TRBV6-6 to TRBJ2-5; TRBD2 matches 7 bases. Germline V gene data show CDR1 as MNHNY and CDR2 as SVGAGI (reference sequence). With V trimmed by 11 bases and J by 1 base, 7 bases remained unmatched. This CDR3 is 13 amino acids long. The chain's CDR3 is CAGSRGVQETQYF. CDR3 coding DNA: TGTGCCGGGTCCCGGGGGGTCCAAGAGACCCAGTACTTC.

The chain uses TRBV5-1 and TRBJ2-7; D is possibly TRBD2 (6 bases). Trimming removed 0 bases from V and 7 bases from J, with 20 bases in between. Germline CDR1 is SGHRS and CDR2 is YFSETQ. This CDR3 region has 16 residues. Here the CDR3 reads CASSLAVAGSAGEQYF. In nucleotides, the CDR3 is TGCGCCAGCAGCTTGGCGGTGGCGGGATCGGCGGGAGAGCAGTACTTC. Full variable domain (remainder filled in from reference TRBV5-1 and TRBJ2-7): KAGVTQTPRYLIKTRGQQVTLSCSPISGHRSVSWYQQTPGQGLQFLFEYFSETQRNKGNFPGRFSGRQFSNSRSEMNVSTLELGDSALYLCASSLAVAGSAGEQYFGPGTRLTVT.

The chain joins TRBV27 to TRBJ1-5; TRBD1 aligns across 9 bases. The CDR3 sequence is 17 residues long. The V and J ends lost 8 bases and 0 bases, in that order; junction bases with no gene match: 11. The germline CDR1 and CDR2 sequences are MNHEY and SMNVEV (reference sequence). The CDR3 reads CASCLGRDRVSNQPQHF. As DNA, the CDR3 is TGTGCCAGCTGCCTGGGTCGGGACAGGGTTAGCAATCAGCCCCAGCATTTT.

This sequence joins TRBV11-2 and TRBJ2-7; D is unresolved. Germline values: CDR1 SGHAT, CDR2 FQNNGV. Deletions cut 3 bases from V and 0 bases from J, with 9 bases between. The CDR3 extends over 14 amino acids. The CDR3 reads CASSFPPSSYEQYF. In DNA, the CDR3 is TGTGCCAGCAGCTTCCCGCCGAGCTCCTACGAGCAGTACTTC.

The rearrangement links TRBV2 to TRBJ2-1, with 7 positions matching TRBD2. Germline-derived CDR1 and CDR2 are SNHLY and FYNNEI. This CDR3 region has 16 residues. The ends lost 2 bases at V and 6 bases at J; junction bases unmatched: 10. The CDR3: CASSEFGTTQFNEQFF. Here the CDR3 DNA reads TGTGCCAGCAGTGAATTCGGGACTACCCAGTTCAATGAGCAGTTCTTC.

This clone has only one observation. V usage is TRBV5-1 and J usage is TRBJ1-1; no definite D call. V was clipped by 4 bases and J by 5 bases, with 15 bases between them. CDR1 SGHRS and CDR2 YFSETQ come from the germline V gene. The CDR3 is made up of 14 amino acids. The CDR3: CASSGEGARTEAFF. For the CDR3, the DNA is TGCGCCAGCAGCGGGGAGGGCGCAAGGACTGAAGCTTTCTTT.

The chain employs TRBV25-1 and TRBJ1-3; D unresolved. The CDR3 loop spans 12 amino acids. Germline assignment: CDR1 MGHDK and CDR2 SYGVNS. Trimming shortened V by 8 bases and J by 2 bases, and 7 bases separated the two germline ends. CDR3 nucleotide sequence: TGTGCCAGCCTCGGGACTGGAAACACCATATATTTT. It is translated as CASLGTGNTIYF.

The chain carries TRBV4-3 and TRBJ2-7; TRBD1 matches at 11 bases. Germline V gene data show CDR1 as LGHNA and CDR2 as YSLEER. J was trimmed by 4 bases and V by 4 bases; bases with no gene match: 3. The CDR3 covers 14 residues. The CDR3 bases are TGCGCCAGCAGCCTCGGACAGGGGGCGTACGAGCAGTACTTC. It is translated as CASSLGQGAYEQYF.

This chain joins TRBV6-1 and TRBJ2-7; 7 bases align to TRBD2. Germline CDR1 reads MNHNS; CDR2 reads SASEGT. This CDR3 spans 14 amino acids. The ends lost 3 bases at V and 1 base at J; junction bases unmatched: 3. Here the CDR3 reads CASSEGGWSYEQYF. The DNA of the CDR3 is TGTGCCAGCAGTGAGGGGGGGTGGTCCTACGAGCAGTACTTC.

The chain recombines TRBV3-1 (or the pseudogene TRBV3-2) with TRBJ2-1; D remains unclear. Trimming pared 1 base from V and 6 bases from J, leaving 7 bases between. The germline CDR1 and CDR2 sequences are LGHDT and YNNKEL (reference sequence). The CDR3 extends over 13 amino acids. The CDR3 region is CASSQARVNEQFF. The CDR3 DNA reads TGTGCCAGCAGCCAAGCCCGAGTCAATGAGCAGTTCTTC.

J is TRBJ1-1 and V is TRBV18; 7 bases are shared with TRBD1. With 6 bases clipped from V and 0 bases from J, the junction kept 7 bases outside the gene matches. The CDR3 covers 15 residues. Germline CDR1 and CDR2: KGHSH and LQKENI. The CDR3 loop is CASSQEGGMNTEAFF. CDR3 in DNA: TGTGCCAGCTCCCAGGAAGGGGGCATGAACACTGAAGCTTTCTTT.

This rearrangement joins TRBV6-5 to TRBJ2-3; possibly TRBD2 for D (5 bases). The CDR3 totals 12 residues. Trimming left V 7 bases short and J 9 bases short, with 14 bases between. Germline loops: CDR1 MNHEY, CDR2 SVGAGI. The DNA of the CDR3 is TGTGCCAGCAATCCCCGAGGGTCCACGCAGTATTTT. It is translated as CASNPRGSTQYF.

There are a few counts of this clone. This chain connects TRBV5-1 to TRBJ2-2, with TRBD1 matching over 10 bases. The CDR3 covers 17 residues. From germline, CDR1 is SGHRS and CDR2 YFSETQ. Trimming at V came to 4 bases and at J to 2 bases, leaving 8 bases not matched to a gene. The CDR3 sequence is CASSQLKTGGNTGELFF. Written as DNA, the CDR3 is TGCGCCAGCAGCCAACTAAAGACAGGGGGCAACACCGGGGAGCTGTTTTTT.

V is TRBV25-1 and J is TRBJ1-4, with 7 bases lining up with TRBD1. CDR1 is MGHDK and CDR2 is SYGVNS in the germline V gene. This CDR3 contains 16 residues. Trimming removed 3 bases from V and 7 bases from J; junction bases left unmatched: 11. The chain's CDR3 is CASSEGSGRGSEKLFF. DNA for the CDR3: TGTGCCAGCAGTGAGGGATCGGGCAGGGGGTCTGAAAAACTGTTTTTT.